This T cell receptor (beta chain) stems from a study of blood T cell repertoires in COVID-19. As for the study in general: The study drew acute and convalescent COVID-19 samples from the United States, Italy and Spain. T cells, B-cell-depleted T cells, or PBMCs provided the cDNA or gDNA that served as material.

Authors' data handling: From reference gene primer amplification, estimates of nucleated cell counts were derived. Data came from immunoSEQ multiplex PCR; TCRdb stores just in-frame clones and leaves some out. D and trimming were read from the DNA, whereas the V and J calls and clone size are those reported in that table. The sample contains under 200,000 clones, roughly 80% of which appear only once. From germline, CDR1 is SGHTA and CDR2 FQGNSA. The V end was cut by 5 bases, the J end by 2 bases, with 9 bases between. This CDR3 is 13 amino acids long. The gene calls are TRBV7-2 and TRBJ1-1, with a weak D call TRBD1 (6 bases). The source is a woman between 25 and 40 years old with acute or convalescent COVID-19. The specimen was peripheral blood. CDR3 in amino acids: CASSPQGNTEAFF. The DNA for the CDR3 is TGTGCCAGCAGCCCACAGGGTAACACTGAAGCTTTCTTT.